This TCR beta chain was sequenced for a study of Ad26.COV2.S vaccination and SARS-CoV-2 variants. In germline, CDR1 is SGHKS, CDR2 YYEKEE (reference sequence). Germline trimming cut 0 bases from V and 7 bases from J; bases unmatched to any gene: 11. There are 17 residues in the CDR3. Some clones are missing from TCRdb's copy, which holds only in-frame ones; the method was immunoSEQ multiplex PCR. The sample has 350,000 to 500,000 clones; 75% to 95% are singletons. Treatment: some 20 received Ad26.COV2.S at low or high dose, single or two shots; 5 received placebo; per-sample allocation not given. Sampling happened 63 days after the first vaccine or placebo injection.

The chain employs TRBV5-5 and TRBJ2-1, with 9 bases aligning to TRBD2. The sample here was peripheral blood, taken in a trial of Ad26.COV2.S vaccine versus placebo. The clonotype comes from a person aged 18-60 years who received the Ad26.COV2.S COVID-19 vaccine or a placebo. In nucleotides, the CDR3 is TGTGCCAGCAGCTTGGAGATCTGGCGGGAGGGGGGAAATGAGCAGTTCTTC. This translates into CASSLEIWREGGNEQFF.